The clone carrying this TCR beta chain was observed a few times. Though nominally healthy at sampling, donors likely had unrecorded immune exposures. Trimming at V came to 6 bases and at J to 5 bases, leaving 6 bases not matched to a gene. The germline gives CDR1 LGHNA, CDR2 YSLEER. CDR3 size: 15 residues. The data are from a study of cytomegalovirus exposure and HLA in healthy donors. In the PCR, 60 Vbeta and 13 Jbeta primers were used. Per the study methods: Per a later analysis, the number of unique TCR beta chains was approximately 73 million, of which 9 million to 14 million were shared. Sequencing used immunoSEQ multiplex PCR; TCRdb keeps in-frame clones, though not all of them. That table furnishes V, J and clone size, whereas the DNA furnished D and trimming. This sample has tens of thousands of clones, with approximately 79% found just once.

The TCR comes from a woman aged 18-35 years in good health and CMV-seropositive. The sequencing sample was made of PBMCs. The genes are TRBV4-3 and TRBJ2-7, with 14 bases lining up with TRBD2. The DNA for the CDR3 is TGCGCCAGCAGTCGGACTAGCGGGAGGACCGACGAGCAGTACTTC. Translating it yields CASSRTSGRTDEQYF.